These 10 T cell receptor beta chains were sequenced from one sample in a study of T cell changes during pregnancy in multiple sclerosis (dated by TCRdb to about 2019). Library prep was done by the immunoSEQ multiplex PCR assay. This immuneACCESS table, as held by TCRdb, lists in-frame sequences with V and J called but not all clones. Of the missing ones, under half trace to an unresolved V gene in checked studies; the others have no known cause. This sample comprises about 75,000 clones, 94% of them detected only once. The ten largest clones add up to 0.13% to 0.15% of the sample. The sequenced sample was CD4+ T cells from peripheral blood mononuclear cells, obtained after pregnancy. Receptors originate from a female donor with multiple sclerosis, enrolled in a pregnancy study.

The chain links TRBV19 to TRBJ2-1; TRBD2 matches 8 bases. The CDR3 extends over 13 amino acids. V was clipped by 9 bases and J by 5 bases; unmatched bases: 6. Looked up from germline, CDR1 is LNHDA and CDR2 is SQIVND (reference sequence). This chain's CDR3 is CARSSGSNNEQFF. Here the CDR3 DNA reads TGTGCCAGATCCAGCGGGAGTAACAATGAGCAGTTCTTC. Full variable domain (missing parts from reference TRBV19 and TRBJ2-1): DGGITQSPKYLFRKEGQNVTLSCEQNLNHDAMYWYRQDPGQGLRLIYYSQIVNDFQKGDIAEGYSVSREKKESFPLTVTSAQKNPTAFYLCARSSGSNNEQFFGPGTRLTVL.

CDR3 bases: TGTGCCAGCAGCTTAAGGTTGAGGAGGACAGGGGCCGAGCAGTACTTC. This sequence encodes CASSLRLRRTGAEQYF. The chain is built from TRBV7-9 and TRBJ2-7; 9 nucleotides align to TRBD1. Germline CDR1 and CDR2: SEHNR and FQNEAQ (reference sequence). CDR3 size: 16 residues. V trimming: 2 bases; J trimming: 6 bases; junction bases outside the gene matches: 11.

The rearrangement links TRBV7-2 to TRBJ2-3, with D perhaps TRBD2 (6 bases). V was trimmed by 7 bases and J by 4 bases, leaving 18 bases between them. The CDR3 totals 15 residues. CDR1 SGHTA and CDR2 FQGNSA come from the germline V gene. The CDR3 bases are TGTGCCAGCAACCCATCCCGGGGAGGCGCAGATACGCAGTATTTT. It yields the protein CASNPSRGGADTQYF.

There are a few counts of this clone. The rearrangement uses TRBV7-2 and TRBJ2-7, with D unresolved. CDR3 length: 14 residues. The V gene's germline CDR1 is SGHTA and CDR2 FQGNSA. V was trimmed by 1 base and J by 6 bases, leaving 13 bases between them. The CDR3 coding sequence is TGTGCCAGCAGCTTAGGTTCGGCTTGGGCCGAGCAGTACTTC. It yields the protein CASSLGSAWAEQYF.

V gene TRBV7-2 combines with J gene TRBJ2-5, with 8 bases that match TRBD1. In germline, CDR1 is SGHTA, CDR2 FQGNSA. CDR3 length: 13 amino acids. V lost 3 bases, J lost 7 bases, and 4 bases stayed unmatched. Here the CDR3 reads CASSFQGAGTQYF. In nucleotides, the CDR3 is TGTGCCAGCAGCTTCCAGGGGGCGGGGACCCAGTACTTC.

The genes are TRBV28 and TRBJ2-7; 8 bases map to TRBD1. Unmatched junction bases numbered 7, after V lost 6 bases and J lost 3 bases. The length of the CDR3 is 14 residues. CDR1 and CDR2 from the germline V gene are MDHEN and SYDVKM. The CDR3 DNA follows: TGTGCCAGCAGGCGACCGGGACAGGACTACGAGCAGTACTTC. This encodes CASRRPGQDYEQYF.

CDR3 coding DNA: TGCAGCGTTGATGGGACAGAGAACACCGGGGAGCTGTTTTTT. It is translated as CSVDGTENTGELFF. V and J are TRBV29-1 and TRBJ2-2, with 7 bases identical to TRBD1. This CDR3 has 14 residues. The germline gives CDR1 SQVTM, CDR2 ANQGSEA. With 3 bases clipped from V and 1 base from J, the junction kept 2 bases outside the gene matches.

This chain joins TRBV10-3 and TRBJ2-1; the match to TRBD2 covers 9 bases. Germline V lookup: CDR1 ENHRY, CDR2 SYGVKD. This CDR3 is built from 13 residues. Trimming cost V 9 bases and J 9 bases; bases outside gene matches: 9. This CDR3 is CAMGGGARSEQFF. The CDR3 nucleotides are TGTGCCATGGGCGGGGGGGCGCGTAGTGAGCAGTTCTTC.

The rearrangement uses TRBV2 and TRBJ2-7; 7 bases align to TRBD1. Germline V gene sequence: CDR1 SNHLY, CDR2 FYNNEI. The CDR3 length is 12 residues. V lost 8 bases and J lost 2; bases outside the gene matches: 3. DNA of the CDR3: TGTGCCAGCGGGCAGGGGGCCTACGAGCAGTACTTC. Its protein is CASGQGAYEQYF.

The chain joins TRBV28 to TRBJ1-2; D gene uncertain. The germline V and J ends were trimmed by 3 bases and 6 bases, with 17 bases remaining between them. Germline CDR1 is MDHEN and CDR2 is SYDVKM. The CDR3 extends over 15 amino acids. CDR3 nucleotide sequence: TGTGCCAGCAGTTTTTTCTTTTCATACGGGGATGGCTACACCTTC. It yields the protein CASSFFFSYGDGYTF.